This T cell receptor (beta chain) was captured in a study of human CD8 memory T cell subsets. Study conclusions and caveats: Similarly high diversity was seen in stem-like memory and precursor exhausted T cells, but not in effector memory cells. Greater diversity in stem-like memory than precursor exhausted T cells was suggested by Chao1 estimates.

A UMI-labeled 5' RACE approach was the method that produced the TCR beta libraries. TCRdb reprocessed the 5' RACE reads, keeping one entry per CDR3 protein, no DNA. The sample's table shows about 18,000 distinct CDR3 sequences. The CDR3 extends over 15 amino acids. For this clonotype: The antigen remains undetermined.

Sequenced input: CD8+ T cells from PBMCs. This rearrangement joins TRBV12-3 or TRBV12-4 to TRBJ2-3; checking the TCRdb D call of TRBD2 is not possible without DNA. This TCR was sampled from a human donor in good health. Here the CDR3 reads CASSLVAGRTDTQYF.